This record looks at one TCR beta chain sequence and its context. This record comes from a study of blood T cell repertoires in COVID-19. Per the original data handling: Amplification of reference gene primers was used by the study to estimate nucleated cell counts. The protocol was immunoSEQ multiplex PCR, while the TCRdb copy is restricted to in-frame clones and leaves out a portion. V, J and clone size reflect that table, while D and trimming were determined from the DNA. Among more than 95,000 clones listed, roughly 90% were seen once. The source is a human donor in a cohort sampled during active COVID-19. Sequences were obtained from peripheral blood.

CDR3 sequence: CASSRGLDEQYF. CDR3 in DNA: TGTGCCAGCTCACGGGGTTTGGACGAGCAGTACTTC. This rearrangement joins TRBV2 to TRBJ2-7; tentative D call: TRBD2 (5 bases). CDR1 and CDR2 from the germline V gene are SNHLY and FYNNEI. The CDR3 is 12 amino acids. Trimming removed 8 bases at V and 5 bases at J, with 13 bases between.